This entry concerns a single TCR beta chain. Antigen unknown. Trimming removed 3 bases at V and 0 bases at J, with 10 bases between. The CDR3 covers 15 residues. The germline CDR1 and CDR2 sequences are LNHDA and SQIVND (reference sequence). At the Johns Hopkins FTIC core, DNA taken from cultured CD4+ T cells was sequenced by way of the Oncomine TCR Beta short-read assay. Using its own MiXCR run on the PCR reads, TCRdb lists one record per CDR3 protein. Among approximately 10,000 distinct CDR3 sequences, 58% were seen once, and the ten largest hold around a quarter. The treatment here: roughly 11-day PBMC culture with coronavirus spike peptide pools or control peptides (ViraFEST assay). Positive PCR dates covered March to December 2020, before US Alpha, Beta and Delta variants. The source of the sample is a study of vaccination and CD4 T cells after COVID-19. Across the whole study: Taking of post-vaccine samples occurred a median approximately 72 days after dose two (range 14 to 241). Study observations and caveats: The great majority, 304 of 307 vaccine-specific clones, proved spike mono-reactive in convalescent patients.

The clonotype was recovered from a human donor who had recovered from COVID-19. The chain carries TRBV19 and TRBJ2-3, with D uncertain. Sequenced sample: CD4+ T cells from blood, cultured in vitro. CDR3 sequence: CASSIAAESTDTQYF. CDR3 bases: TGTGCCAGTAGTATCGCTGCGGAAAGCACAGATACGCAGTATTTT.